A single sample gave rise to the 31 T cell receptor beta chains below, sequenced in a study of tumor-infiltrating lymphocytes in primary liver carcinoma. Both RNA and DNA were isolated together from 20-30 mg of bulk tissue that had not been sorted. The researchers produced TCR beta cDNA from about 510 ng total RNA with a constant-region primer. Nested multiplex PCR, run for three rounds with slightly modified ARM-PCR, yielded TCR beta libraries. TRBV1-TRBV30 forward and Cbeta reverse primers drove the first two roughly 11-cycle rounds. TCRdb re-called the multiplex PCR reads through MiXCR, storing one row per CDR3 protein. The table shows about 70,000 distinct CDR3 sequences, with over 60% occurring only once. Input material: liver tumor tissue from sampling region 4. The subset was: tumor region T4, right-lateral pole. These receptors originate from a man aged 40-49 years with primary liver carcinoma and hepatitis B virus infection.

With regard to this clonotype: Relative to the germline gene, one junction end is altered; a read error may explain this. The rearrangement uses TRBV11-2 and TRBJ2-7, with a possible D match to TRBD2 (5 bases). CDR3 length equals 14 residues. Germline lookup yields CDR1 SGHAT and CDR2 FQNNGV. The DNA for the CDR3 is TGTGCCAACAGCCCTTCGACTAACACCTACCAGCAGTACTTC. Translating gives CANSPSTNTYQQYF.

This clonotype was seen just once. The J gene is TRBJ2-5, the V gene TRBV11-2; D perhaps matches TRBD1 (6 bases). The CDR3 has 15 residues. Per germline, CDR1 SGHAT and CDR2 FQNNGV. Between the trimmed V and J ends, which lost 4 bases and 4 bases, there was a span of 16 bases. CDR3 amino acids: CASSYLTGEGETQYF. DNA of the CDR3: TGTGCCAGCAGCTACCTGACAGGAGAGGGAGAGACCCAGTACTTC.

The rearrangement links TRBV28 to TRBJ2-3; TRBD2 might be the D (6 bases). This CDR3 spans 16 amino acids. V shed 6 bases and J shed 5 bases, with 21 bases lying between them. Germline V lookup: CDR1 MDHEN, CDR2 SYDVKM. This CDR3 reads CASSRGISGEVDTQYF. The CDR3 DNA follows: TGTGCCAGCAGCCGCGGAATATCGGGAGAGGTAGATACGCAGTATTTT.

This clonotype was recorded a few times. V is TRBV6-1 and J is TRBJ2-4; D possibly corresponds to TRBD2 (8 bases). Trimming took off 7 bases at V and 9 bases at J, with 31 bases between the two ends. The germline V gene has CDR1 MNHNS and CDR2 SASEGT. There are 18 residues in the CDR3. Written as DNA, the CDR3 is TGTGCCAGCACTAGGGTTGGGACAGCGGGAGCTGTGTTAAGCATTCAGTACTTC. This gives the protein CASTRVGTAGAVLSIQYF.

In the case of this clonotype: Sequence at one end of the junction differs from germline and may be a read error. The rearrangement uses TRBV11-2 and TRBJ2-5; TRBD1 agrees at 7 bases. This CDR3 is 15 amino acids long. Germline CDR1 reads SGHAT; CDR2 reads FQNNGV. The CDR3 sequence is CVSSLRLDRTKTQYF. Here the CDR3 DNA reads TGTGTCAGCAGCCTACGGCTGGACAGGACAAAGACCCAGTACTTC.

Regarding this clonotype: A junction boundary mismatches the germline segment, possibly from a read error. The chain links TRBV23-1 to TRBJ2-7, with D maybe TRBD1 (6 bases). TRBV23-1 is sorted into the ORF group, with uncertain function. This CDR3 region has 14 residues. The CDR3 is CAGSQSNRVGEQYF. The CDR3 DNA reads TGCGCCGGCAGTCAATCGAACAGGGTCGGAGAGCAGTACTTC.

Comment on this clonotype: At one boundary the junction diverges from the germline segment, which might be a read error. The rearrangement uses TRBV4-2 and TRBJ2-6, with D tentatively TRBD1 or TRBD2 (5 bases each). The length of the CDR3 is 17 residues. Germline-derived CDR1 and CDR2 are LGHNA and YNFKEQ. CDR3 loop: CASGPEGPHSGANVLTF. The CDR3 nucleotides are TGCGCCAGCGGTCCAGAGGGGCCTCACTCTGGGGCCAACGTCCTGACTTTC.

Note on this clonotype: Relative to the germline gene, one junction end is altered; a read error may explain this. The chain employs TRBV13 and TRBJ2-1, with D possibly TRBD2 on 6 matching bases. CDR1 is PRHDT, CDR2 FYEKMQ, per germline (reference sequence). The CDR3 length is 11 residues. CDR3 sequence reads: CAISLRDLQFF. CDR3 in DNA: TGTGCCATCAGCTTGAGGGACTTGCAGTTCTTC.

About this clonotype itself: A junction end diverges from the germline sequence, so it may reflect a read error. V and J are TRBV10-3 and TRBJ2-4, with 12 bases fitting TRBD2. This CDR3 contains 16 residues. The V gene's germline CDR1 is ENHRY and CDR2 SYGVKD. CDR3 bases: TGTGTCATCAGTGAGCAGCTAGCGGGAGGGGCAAACATTCAGTATTTC. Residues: CVISEQLAGGANIQYF.

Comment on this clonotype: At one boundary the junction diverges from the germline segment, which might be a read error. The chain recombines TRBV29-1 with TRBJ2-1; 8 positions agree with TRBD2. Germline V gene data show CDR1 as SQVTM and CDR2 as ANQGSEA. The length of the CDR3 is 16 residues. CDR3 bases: TGCAGCGTTGAGCCCCTGACTAGCGAGACCTACAATGAGCACTTCTTC. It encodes CSVEPLTSETYNEHFF.

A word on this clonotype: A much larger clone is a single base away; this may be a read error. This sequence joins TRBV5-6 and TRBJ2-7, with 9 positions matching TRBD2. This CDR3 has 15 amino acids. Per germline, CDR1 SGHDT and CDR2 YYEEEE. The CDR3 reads CTSSISGSASYEQYF. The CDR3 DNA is TGTACCAGCAGCATTAGCGGGAGTGCCTCCTACGAGCAGTACTTC.

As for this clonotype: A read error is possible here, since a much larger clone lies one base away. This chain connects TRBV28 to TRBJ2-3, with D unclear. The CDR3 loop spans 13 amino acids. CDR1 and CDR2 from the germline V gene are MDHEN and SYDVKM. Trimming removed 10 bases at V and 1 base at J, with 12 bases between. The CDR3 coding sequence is TGTGCCACCTACCAGGTAGGCACAGATACGCAGTATTTT. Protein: CATYQVGTDTQYF.

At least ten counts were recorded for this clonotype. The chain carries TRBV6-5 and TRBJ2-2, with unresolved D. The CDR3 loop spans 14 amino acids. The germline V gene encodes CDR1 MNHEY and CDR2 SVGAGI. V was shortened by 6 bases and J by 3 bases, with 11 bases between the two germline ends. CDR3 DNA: TGTGCCAGCAGATATAAGGAGTACACCGGGGAGCTGTTTTTT. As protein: CASRYKEYTGELFF.

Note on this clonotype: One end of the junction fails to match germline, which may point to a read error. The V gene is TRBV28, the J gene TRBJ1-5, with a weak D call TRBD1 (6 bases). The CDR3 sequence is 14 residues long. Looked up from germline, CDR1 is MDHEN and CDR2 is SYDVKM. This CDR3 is CASCRGGLGQPQHF. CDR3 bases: TGCGCCAGCTGCCGCGGGGGCCTGGGTCAGCCCCAGCATTTT.

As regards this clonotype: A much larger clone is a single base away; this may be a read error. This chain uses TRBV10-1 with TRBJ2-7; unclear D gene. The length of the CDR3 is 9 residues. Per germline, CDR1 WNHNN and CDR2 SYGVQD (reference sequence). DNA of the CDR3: TGCGCCGAATCTCAAGAGCAGTGCTTC. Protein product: CAESQEQCF.

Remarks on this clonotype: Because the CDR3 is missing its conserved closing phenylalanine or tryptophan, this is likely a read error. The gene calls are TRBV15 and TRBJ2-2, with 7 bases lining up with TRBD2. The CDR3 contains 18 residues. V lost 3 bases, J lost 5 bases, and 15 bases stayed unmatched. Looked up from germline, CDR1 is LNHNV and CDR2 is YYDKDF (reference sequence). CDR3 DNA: TGTGCCACCAGCAGTCCTAAATCGGGGAGGGAGGGGACCGGGGAGCTGTTTGTT. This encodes CATSSPKSGREGTGELFV.

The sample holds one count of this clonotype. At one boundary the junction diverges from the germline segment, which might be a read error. CDR3 amino acids: CTSSYSVGQIKVFF. In DNA form, the CDR3 reads TGTACCAGCAGTTACTCAGTAGGACAGATTAAAGTTTTCTTT. This rearrangement joins TRBV6-5 to TRBJ1-1; a weak D match, TRBD1 (6 bases). Germline assignment: CDR1 MNHEY and CDR2 SVGAGI. This CDR3 region has 14 residues.

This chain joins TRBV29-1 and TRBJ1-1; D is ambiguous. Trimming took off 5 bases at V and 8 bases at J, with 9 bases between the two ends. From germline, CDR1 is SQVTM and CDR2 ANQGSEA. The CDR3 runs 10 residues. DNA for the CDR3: TGCAGCGTTATGACATGGGAAGCTTTCTTT. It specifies CSVMTWEAFF.

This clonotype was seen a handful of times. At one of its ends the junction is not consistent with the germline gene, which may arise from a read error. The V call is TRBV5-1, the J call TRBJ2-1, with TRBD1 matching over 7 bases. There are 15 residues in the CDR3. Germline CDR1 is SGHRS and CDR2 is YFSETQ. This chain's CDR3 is CASGFRQGSYNEQFF. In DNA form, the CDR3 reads TGCGCCAGCGGCTTCAGACAGGGCTCCTACAATGAGCAGTTCTTC.

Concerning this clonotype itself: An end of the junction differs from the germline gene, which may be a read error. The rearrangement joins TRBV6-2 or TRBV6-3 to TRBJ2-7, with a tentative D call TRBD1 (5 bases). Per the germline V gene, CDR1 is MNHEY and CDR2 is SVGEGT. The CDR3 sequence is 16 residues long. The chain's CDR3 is CASSGGARAYSYKQYF. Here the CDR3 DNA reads TGTGCCAGCAGCGGCGGCGCCAGGGCCTACTCCTACAAGCAGTACTTC.

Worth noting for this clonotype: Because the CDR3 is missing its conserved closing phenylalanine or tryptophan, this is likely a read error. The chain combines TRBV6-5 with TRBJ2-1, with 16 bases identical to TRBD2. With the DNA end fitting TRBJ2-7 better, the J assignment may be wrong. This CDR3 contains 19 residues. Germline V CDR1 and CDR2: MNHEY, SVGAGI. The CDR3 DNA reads TGTGCCAGCAGTCCCGGGACTAGCGGGAGGGCCGGCTCCTACAATGAGCAGTACATC. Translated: CASSPGTSGRAGSYNEQYI.

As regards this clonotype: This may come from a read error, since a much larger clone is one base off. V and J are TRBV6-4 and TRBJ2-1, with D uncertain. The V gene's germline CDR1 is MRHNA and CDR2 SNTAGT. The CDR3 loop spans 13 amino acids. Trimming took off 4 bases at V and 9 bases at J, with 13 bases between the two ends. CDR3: CASSGAVAAEQFF. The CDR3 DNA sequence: TGTGCCAGCAGTGGGGCCGTGGCGGCTGAGCAGTTCTTC.

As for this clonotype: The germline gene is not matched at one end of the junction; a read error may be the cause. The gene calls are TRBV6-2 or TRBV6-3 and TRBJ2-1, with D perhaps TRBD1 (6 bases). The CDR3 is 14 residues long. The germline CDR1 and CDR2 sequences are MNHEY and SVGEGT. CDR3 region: CASTRGPLYYEQFF. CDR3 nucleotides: TGTGCCAGCACCAGGGGCCCTCTTTACTATGAGCAGTTTTTC.

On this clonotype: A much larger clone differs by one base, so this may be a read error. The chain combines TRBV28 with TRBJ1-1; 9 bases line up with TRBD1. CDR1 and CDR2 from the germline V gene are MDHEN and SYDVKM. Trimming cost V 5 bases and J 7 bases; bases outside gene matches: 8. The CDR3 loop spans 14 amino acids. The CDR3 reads CASSPGTGWIEAFF. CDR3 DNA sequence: TGTGCCAGCAGTCCCGGGACAGGGTGGATTGAAGCTTTCTTT.

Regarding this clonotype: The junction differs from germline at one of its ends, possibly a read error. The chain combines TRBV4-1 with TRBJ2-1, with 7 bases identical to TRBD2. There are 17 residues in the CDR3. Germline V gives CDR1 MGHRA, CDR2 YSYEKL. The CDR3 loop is CASSQGLAESSYNEQLF. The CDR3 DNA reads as TGCGCCAGCAGCCAAGGCCTAGCGGAGAGCTCCTACAATGAACAGCTCTTC.

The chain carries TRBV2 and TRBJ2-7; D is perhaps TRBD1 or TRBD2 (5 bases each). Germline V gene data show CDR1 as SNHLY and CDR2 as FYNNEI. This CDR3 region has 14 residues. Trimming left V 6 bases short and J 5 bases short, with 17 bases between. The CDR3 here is CASREDMATNEQYF. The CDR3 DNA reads TGTGCCAGCAGGGAGGACATGGCAACCAACGAGCAGTACTTC.

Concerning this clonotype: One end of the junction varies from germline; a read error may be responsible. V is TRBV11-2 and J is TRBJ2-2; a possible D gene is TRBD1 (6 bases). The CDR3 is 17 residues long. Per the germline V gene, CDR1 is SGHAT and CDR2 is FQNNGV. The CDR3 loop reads CASSFGRYRVGTVELFF. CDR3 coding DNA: TGTGCCAGCAGCTTTGGTCGGTACAGGGTCGGCACCGTGGAGCTGTTTTTT.

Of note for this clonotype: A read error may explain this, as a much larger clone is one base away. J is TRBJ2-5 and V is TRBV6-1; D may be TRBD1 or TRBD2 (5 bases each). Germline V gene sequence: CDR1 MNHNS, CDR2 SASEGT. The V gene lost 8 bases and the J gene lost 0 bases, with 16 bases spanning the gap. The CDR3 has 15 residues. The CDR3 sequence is CASGDGLGYQETQYF. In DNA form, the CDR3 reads TGTGCCAGCGGGGACGGTTTGGGATACCAAGAGACCCAGTACTTC.

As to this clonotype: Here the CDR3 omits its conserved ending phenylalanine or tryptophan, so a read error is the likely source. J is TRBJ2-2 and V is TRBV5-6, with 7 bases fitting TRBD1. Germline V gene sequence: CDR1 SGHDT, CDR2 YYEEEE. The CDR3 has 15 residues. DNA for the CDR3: TGTGCCAGCAGCTTGCGACAGGGAAGGGCCGGGCAGCTGTTTTAT. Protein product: CASSLRQGRAGQLFY.

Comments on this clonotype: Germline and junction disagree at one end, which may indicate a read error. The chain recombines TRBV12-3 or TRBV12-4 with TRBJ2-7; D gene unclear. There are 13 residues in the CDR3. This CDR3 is CASSLAGISERYF. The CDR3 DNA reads TGTGCCAGCAGTTTAGCGGGAATCAGCGAGCGGTACTTC.

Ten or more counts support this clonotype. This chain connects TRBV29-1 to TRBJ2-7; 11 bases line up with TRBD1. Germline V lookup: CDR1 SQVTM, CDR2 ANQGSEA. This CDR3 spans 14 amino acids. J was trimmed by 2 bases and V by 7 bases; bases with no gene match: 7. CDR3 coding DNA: TGCAGCGCCCAACCGGGACAGGGGGCCTACGAGCAGTACTTC. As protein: CSAQPGQGAYEQYF.